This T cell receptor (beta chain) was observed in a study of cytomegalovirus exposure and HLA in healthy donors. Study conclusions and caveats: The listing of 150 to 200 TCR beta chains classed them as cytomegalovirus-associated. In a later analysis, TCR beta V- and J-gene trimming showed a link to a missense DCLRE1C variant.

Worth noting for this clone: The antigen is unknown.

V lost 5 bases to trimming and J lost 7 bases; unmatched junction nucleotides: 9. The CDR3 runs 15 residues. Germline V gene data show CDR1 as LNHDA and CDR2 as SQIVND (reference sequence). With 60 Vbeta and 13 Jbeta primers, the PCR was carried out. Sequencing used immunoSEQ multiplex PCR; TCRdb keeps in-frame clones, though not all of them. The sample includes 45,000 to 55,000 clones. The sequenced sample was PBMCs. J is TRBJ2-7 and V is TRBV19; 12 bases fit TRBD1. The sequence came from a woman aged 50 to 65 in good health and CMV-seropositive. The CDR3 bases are TGTGCCAGTAGTGTTCCGGGACAGGGGGCGGGAGAGCAGTACTTC. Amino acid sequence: CASSVPGQGAGEQYF.